The entry below gives a single T cell receptor (beta chain) sequence along with its context. The V end lost 6 bases, the J end lost 0 bases, and 12 bases lay between the germline ends. CDR1 is MNHEY and CDR2 is SVGAGI in the germline V gene. This CDR3 has 15 residues. These data come from a study of blood T cell repertoires in COVID-19. Study-level background: There were acute and convalescent COVID-19 samples, and they came from the United States, Italy and Spain. From T cells, B-cell-depleted T cells, or PBMCs came the material, which was cDNA or gDNA.

In the authors' methods: Reference gene primer amplification yielded estimated nucleated cell counts. Assay used: immunoSEQ multiplex PCR; TCRdb lists only in-frame clones, some missing. V, J and clone size were drawn from that table, and D and trimming were deduced from the DNA. In the table there are roughly 84,000 clones, around 80% of which are singletons. This sequence joins TRBV6-5 and TRBJ1-5, with D tentatively TRBD1 (5 bases). The sequenced sample was peripheral blood. The clonotype originates from an elderly woman with acute or convalescent COVID-19. The CDR3: CASRQDFNSNQPQHF. In nucleotides, the CDR3 is TGTGCCAGCAGACAGGATTTTAATAGCAATCAGCCCCAGCATTTT.